This T cell receptor (beta chain) emerged from a study of Graves' ophthalmopathy and Graves' hyperthyroidism (dated by TCRdb to between 2017 and 2018). The study in broad terms: Peripheral blood was collected before any treatment was given, at the time of initial diagnosis. TCR beta repertoire signatures were used to distinguish Graves' ophthalmopathy from Graves' hyperthyroidism and to predict progression to ophthalmopathy. In total, 135 blood samples were TCR-sequenced: some 40 ophthalmopathy, approximately 80 hyperthyroidism and 17 hyperthyroidism-to-ophthalmopathy patients. To explore V-J signatures that distinguish ophthalmopathy from hyperthyroidism, a discovery set of under 110 patients was enrolled, made up of 43 with ophthalmopathy and some 56 with stable hyperthyroidism. For independent validation, a separate cohort was made up of 18 hyperthyroidism patients plus 17 patients who later progressed from hyperthyroidism to ophthalmopathy. In six or seven hyperthyroidism patients, the T-cell repertoires found in thyroid tissue were compared with those found in blood. Following sample collection, hyperthyroidism patients were given methimazole at a starting dose of 30 mg daily, and ophthalmopathy patients were given high-dose intravenous methylprednisolone. What the work shows at the level of the full study, not this receptor alone: Sample size was not statistically predetermined, and group allocation was not concealed from the investigators. In validation, the model predicted ophthalmopathy progression with more than 55% sensitivity and 72.22% specificity; some 13 predicted patients were CT-confirmed with GO in a median of around 6 months. In cross-validation, the 13-signature model distinguished ophthalmopathy from stable hyperthyroidism with approximately 90% sensitivity and almost 83% specificity, and in the test set the corresponding values were 80% and 75%. Most expanded thyroid clonotypes with a frequency above 0.001 also appeared in blood, which suggests that blood repertoires may reflect the immune response in the thyroid.

For repertoire sequencing, the TCR beta CDR3 regions were amplified from RNA transcripts. The first round of RT-PCR was done with HTBI primers and the Qiagen OneStep RT-PCR kit, and was followed by a second round of multiplex PCR, then size selection and purification. Libraries were sequenced paired-end with 100 bp reads on an Illumina HiSeq2000. As for the original processing: SOAPnuke was used to process the reads, throwing out any read that had adapters, had uncalled bases, had a mean Phred below 15, or lacked an exact constant-primer or identifier match. High-quality paired reads were merged with COPE v1.2.5. Each unique nucleotide sequence was treated as a clonotype, and MiTCR v1.1 was used to align the clonotypes to the IMGT TRB V, D and J references. Analysis was restricted to V-J combinations with a frequency above 0.0001, which covered 98% to 99.2% of repertoires. For each V-J combination, a TCR clonal expansion and chaos score was defined as F50 clonal expansion divided by the chaos observed in the TCRdist matrix. Welch's t-statistics and random forest were used to reduce the features to 10 to 15 V-J combinations, which were then used as input to a naive Bayes classifier. Thyroid-blood repertoire similarity was quantified with the Morisita-Horn index. The public sequencing data were trimmed at Q25 with fastp and processed into clonotypes with MiXCR by TCRdb, which kept only in-frame beta chains. Each CDR3 protein gets just one entry, which takes the most common genes and DNA from the rows behind it. TCRdb, not the authors, supplied the V and J calls. The sample has roughly 300,000 distinct CDR3 sequences on record, roughly 15% of them singletons. Jointly, the top ten make up roughly 12% of the sample.

This clonotype was counted at least ten times. It has no known antigen specificity. Per-nucleotide qualities are absent, and no much larger clonotype sits a single base away. The ophthalmopathy patients had moderately to severely active disease, with a Clinical Activity Score of 3 or higher, a NOSPECS grade of 4 or higher, and a disease duration of less than 3 months. Patients with other autoimmune diseases, uncontrolled infections, pregnancy or lactation were excluded. Clinical symptoms, serum thyroxine, TRAb, thyroid ultrasound and orbital computed tomography were used for diagnosis. Ficoll-Paque density gradient centrifugation was used to isolate PBMCs from approximately 11 ml of fresh peripheral blood. Total RNA was extracted with Trizol reagent and quality-checked on an Agilent 2100 Bioanalyzer. The receptor was isolated from an adult man with Graves' ophthalmopathy. The sequenced sample consisted of peripheral blood.

Here the CDR3 is given as CASSQIAGGLEQYF. The base sequence is TGTGCCAGCAGCCAAATAGCGGGAGGGCTCGAGCAGTACTTC. The sequence links TRBV11-2 to TRBJ2-7; a stretch of 11 junction bases matches TRBD2. Germline trimming amounts to 5 bases on V and 6 bases on J, with 6 as the count of junction bases outside the gene matches. Its CDR3 holds 14 amino acids, cysteine through phenylalanine. The DNA shown is the 42-base CDR3, in frame from base 1. CDR1 SGHAT and CDR2 FQNNGV are derived from the germline V gene. With the rest looked up from the reference TRBV11-2 and TRBJ2-7 genes rather than sequenced, the full variable domain is EAGVAQSPRYKIIEKRQSVAFWCNPISGHATLYWYQQILGQGPKLLIQFQNNGVVDDSQLPKDRFSAERLKGVDSTLKIQPAKLEDSAVYLCASSQIAGGLEQYFGPGTRLTVT.